These 3 T cell receptor beta chains originate from one sample sequenced in a study of blood T cells in healthy people across ages. Combining a sample-barcoded 5' primer with a J-beta primer mix, a second PCR ran for roughly 6 to 12 cycles. One entry per CDR3 protein, called by TCRdb with MiXCR from the 5' RACE reads. The table has some 920,000 distinct CDR3 sequences, roughly 50% seen once. Sequencing was carried out using blood. These receptors were obtained from a woman aged 60-70 years in good health.

This clonotype was recorded once. The rearrangement uses TRBV4-3 and TRBJ2-1; D perhaps matches TRBD2 (6 bases). This CDR3 contains 16 residues. Germline lookup yields CDR1 LGHNA and CDR2 YSLEER. Trimming pared 4 bases from V and 3 bases from J, leaving 16 bases between. The CDR3 here is CASSLGGPGSYNEQFF. The DNA of the CDR3 is TGCGCCAGCAGCCTGGGAGGCCCCGGAAGCTACAATGAGCAGTTCTTC.

This sequence joins TRBV6-2 or TRBV6-3 and TRBJ2-5; the D is unclear. This CDR3 spans 15 amino acids. The germline V gene encodes CDR1 MNHEY and CDR2 SVGEGT. Deletions cut 6 bases from V and 0 bases from J, with 14 bases between. The CDR3, as DNA: TGTGCCAGCAGAGCCGTGGTGGGGTACCAAGAGACCCAGTACTTC. Translated, it gives CASRAVVGYQETQYF.

This clonotype was counted ten times or more. This rearrangement joins TRBV11-1 to TRBJ2-5; TRBD2 agrees at 8 bases. The V gene's germline CDR1 is SGHAT and CDR2 FQDESV (reference sequence). With V trimmed by 2 bases and J by 3 bases, 14 bases remained unmatched. The CDR3 totals 18 residues. The CDR3 loop is CASSLFQPSTSGEETQYF. In DNA, the CDR3 is TGTGCCAGCAGCTTATTCCAGCCATCAACTAGCGGAGAAGAGACCCAGTACTTC. The complete variable domain, with remaining parts taken from reference TRBV11-1 and TRBJ2-5, reads EAEVAQSPRYKITEKSQAVAFWCDPISGHATLYWYRQILGQGPELLVQFQDESVVDDSQLPKDRFSAERLKGVDSTLKIQPAELGDSAMYLCASSLFQPSTSGEETQYFGPGTRLLVL.